The rows below give T cell receptor beta chains drawn from one sample of a study of blood T cells in healthy people across ages. TCRdb processed the 5' RACE reads anew with MiXCR; each CDR3 protein has one entry. The repertoire has around 1,000,000 distinct CDR3 sequences, around 27% of them found once; the top ten carry about 0.8%. The sample was also reused in another study, on T cells of mothers and their children.

Sequencing was performed on blood. These TCRs come from a girl aged 2-10 years in good health. Each CDR3 is given with its conserved first and last residue. The D gene is left open where the match is weak. Size tells how often a clone was seen (once, few, many) or the class of an expanded clone, and some rows leave it out.

j_gene | v_gene | d_gene | abundance | CDR3nt | CDR3aa
TRBJ2-5 | TRBV2 | - | few | TGTGCCAGCAGTGAGACTGAGGGTCACGGGACCCAGTACTTC | CASSETEGHGTQYF
TRBJ2-7 | TRBV20-1 | - | few | TGCAGTGCTAGAGATGGTGGGTGGTCCGAGCAGTACTTC | CSARDGGWSEQYF
TRBJ1-4 | TRBV7-8 | - | few | TGTGCCAGCAGCTCCTTACTCGCAACTAATGAAAAACTGTTTTTT | CASSSLLATNEKLFF
TRBJ2-5 | TRBV11-3 | TRBD1 | few | TGTGCCAGCAGCTTAGGACAGGGGGGGCAAGAGACCCAGTACTTC | CASSLGQGGQETQYF
TRBJ2-1 | TRBV7-9 | TRBD2 | few | TGTGCCAGCACGCGGGGGTCCGGCAATGAGCAGTTCTTC | CASTRGSGNEQFF
TRBJ2-5 | TRBV4-2 | - | few | TGTGCCAGCAGCCAAGAACGTGGTTCCGGGACCCAGTACTTC | CASSQERGSGTQYF
TRBJ1-5 | TRBV6-6 | - | few | TGTGCCAGCAGTTACTCGAGAGCTCGAGGGGGTCAGCCCCAGCATTTT | CASSYSRARGGQPQHF
TRBJ2-5 | TRBV9 | - | few | TGTGCCAGCAGCGTAGGTACTAGGGGAGAGACCCAGTACTTC | CASSVGTRGETQYF
TRBJ1-2 | TRBV2 | - | - | TGTGCCAGCAGTGAGAGTCGGCACTGGTTAGAACCCATGGATCCTAACTATGGCTACACCTTC | CASSESRHWLEPMDPNYGYTF
TRBJ2-1 | TRBV20-1 | TRBD2 | - | TGCAGTGCTGGCCCTAGCGGGAGGGCCTTTCATGAGCAGTTCTTC | CSAGPSGRAFHEQFF
TRBJ1-2 | TRBV28 | - | few | TGTGCCAGCAGTTTAATTTGGATGGACCATGGCTACACCTTC | CASSLIWMDHGYTF
TRBJ2-1 | TRBV7-3 | - | - | TGTGCCAGCAGTGACAAGGGGAATTCCTACAATGAGCAGTTCTTC | CASSDKGNSYNEQFF
TRBJ1-1 | TRBV29-1 | - | - | TGCAGCGCCGCGGGGGTGGGGGACACTGAAGCTTTCTTT | CSAAGVGDTEAFF
TRBJ2-4 | TRBV21-1 | - | few | TGTGCCAGCAGCAACCGAGGGGACAGATCAAACATTCAGTACTTC | CASSNRGDRSNIQYF
TRBJ2-1 | TRBV29-1 | - | - | TGCAGCGTTGAAGACCTAGACATGTATGAGCAGTTCTTC | CSVEDLDMYEQFF
TRBJ2-7 | TRBV6-6 | - | - | TGTGCCAGCAGTTACCTTGGACTATCGTCGCACGAGCAGTACTTC | CASSYLGLSSHEQYF
TRBJ2-4 | TRBV13 | TRBD2 | few | TGTGCCAGCAGCTTTGGGGTGCGGGAGGACATTCAGTACTTC | CASSFGVREDIQYF
TRBJ1-2 | TRBV5-1 | TRBD1 | - | TGCGCCAGCAGCGGAGGGGGCGATGACTACACCTTC | CASSGGGDDYTF
TRBJ2-1 | TRBV10-3 | TRBD2 | - | TGTGCCATCAGTGACCCTAGCGGGTACAATGAGCAGTTCTTC | CAISDPSGYNEQFF
TRBJ2-7 | TRBV6-2/TRBV6-3 | - | few | TGTGCCAGCAGTTATGACGGGACGGCGATCTACGAGCAGTACTTC | CASSYDGTAIYEQYF
TRBJ2-7 | TRBV7-3 | - | - | TGTGCCAGCAGCTCACGCCAGGGTCTCGAGCAGTACTTC | CASSSRQGLEQYF
TRBJ2-7 | TRBV10-3 | TRBD1 | - | TGTGCCATCAGTAATAGGGACAGAGAACCCTACGAGCAGTACTTC | CAISNRDREPYEQYF
TRBJ2-1 | TRBV7-9 | TRBD2 | many | TGTGCCAGCAGCCCTACTAGCGGGGGGTACAATGAGCAGTTCTTC | CASSPTSGGYNEQFF
TRBJ2-7 | TRBV28 | TRBD1 | few | TGTGCCAGCCCTCCTCCTGGACAGGCCTACGAGCAGTACTTC | CASPPPGQAYEQYF
TRBJ2-7 | TRBV6-6 | - | few | TGTGCCAGCAGTTACCGGGACCCAATCTACGAGCAGTACTTC | CASSYRDPIYEQYF
TRBJ2-1 | TRBV20-1 | - | - | TGCAGTGCTAGACACAGGAGCTCTAACAATGAGCAGTTCTTC | CSARHRSSNNEQFF
TRBJ2-6 | TRBV7-2 | - | - | TGTGCCAGCAGCTTTAGTGGATTTGTAACTCGCTCTGGGGCCAACGTCCTGACTTTC | CASSFSGFVTRSGANVLTF
TRBJ1-5 | TRBV28 | TRBD1 | few | TGTGCCAGCAGTGACGGGACAGTGAGCAATCAGCCCCAGCATTTT | CASSDGTVSNQPQHF
TRBJ2-3 | TRBV6-2/TRBV6-3 | - | - | TGTGCCAGCAGTTACCCCCTATACTTGGCGCAGTATTTT | CASSYPLYLAQYF
TRBJ2-2 | TRBV7-9 | - | - | TGTGCCAGCAGCTTAGACGGGGGAAACACCGGGGAGCTGTTTTTT | CASSLDGGNTGELFF
TRBJ1-1 | TRBV29-1 | - | - | TGCAGCGTCGCACCTAAGAATACCGCTGAAGCTTTCTTT | CSVAPKNTAEAFF
TRBJ1-2 | TRBV7-9 | - | - | TGTGCCAGCGAACAGGGAGTGGGCTACACCTTC | CASEQGVGYTF
TRBJ1-1 | TRBV7-6 | - | - | TGTGCCAGCAGCTCTCGCGGGTCGGGTACTGAAGCTTTCTTT | CASSSRGSGTEAFF
TRBJ2-2 | TRBV20-1 | - | few | TGCAGTGCTAGAGGTTCGGGCACCGGGGAGCTGTTTTTT | CSARGSGTGELFF
TRBJ2-7 | TRBV20-1 | - | many | TGCAGTGCTTCGGAAGGGTGGGCAGACGAGCAGTACTTC | CSASEGWADEQYF
TRBJ2-5 | TRBV9 | - | few | TGTGCCAGCAGCCAAAATAGCGGACAAGAGACCCAGTACTTC | CASSQNSGQETQYF
TRBJ1-2 | TRBV6-5 | - | - | TGTGCCAGCAGATCTCGGCAGGGGCGTAATGGCTACACCTTC | CASRSRQGRNGYTF
TRBJ2-3 | TRBV12-3/TRBV12-4 | TRBD1 | few | TGTGCCGGAGGATCTACAGGGGACACAGATACGCAGTATTTT | CAGGSTGDTDTQYF
TRBJ1-3 | TRBV6-5 | - | - | TGTGCCAGCAGTTACTTTCAGGGGCTAGGAAACACCATATATTTT | CASSYFQGLGNTIYF
TRBJ2-3 | TRBV28 | - | few | TGTGCCAGCAGCGCCCCCTTTTCGGGGGATACGCAGTATTTT | CASSAPFSGDTQYF
TRBJ1-4 | TRBV27 | - | - | TGTGCCAGCAGCCCCCGGGGAAGTCTCCGAAAACTGTTTTTT | CASSPRGSLRKLFF
TRBJ1-1 | TRBV29-1 | TRBD1 | - | TGCAGCGTGGCAACAGGGGGATCTGAAGCTTTCTTT | CSVATGGSEAFF
TRBJ2-1 | TRBV5-4 | TRBD2 | few | TGTGCCAGCAGCCCTAAACGACTAGCGGGAGGGATAGGTAATGAGCAGTTCTTC | CASSPKRLAGGIGNEQFF
TRBJ2-1 | TRBV29-1 | TRBD2 | - | TGCAGCGCTATACCGGGACTAGCGGGGGGTTACAATGAGCAGTTCTTC | CSAIPGLAGGYNEQFF
TRBJ2-7 | TRBV6-1 | - | - | TGTGCCTGCAGCCAAAGACGCCCCTACGAGCAGTACTTC | CACSQRRPYEQYF
TRBJ2-7 | TRBV7-9 | TRBD2 | - | TGTGCCAGCACGGGACTAGCGGCAGCCTCACCCGGTTTCTACGAGCAGTACTTC | CASTGLAAASPGFYEQYF
TRBJ1-1 | TRBV5-1 | TRBD1 | - | TGCGCCAGCAGTATGCAGGGGGCGCGTAGCACTGAAGCTTTCTTT | CASSMQGARSTEAFF